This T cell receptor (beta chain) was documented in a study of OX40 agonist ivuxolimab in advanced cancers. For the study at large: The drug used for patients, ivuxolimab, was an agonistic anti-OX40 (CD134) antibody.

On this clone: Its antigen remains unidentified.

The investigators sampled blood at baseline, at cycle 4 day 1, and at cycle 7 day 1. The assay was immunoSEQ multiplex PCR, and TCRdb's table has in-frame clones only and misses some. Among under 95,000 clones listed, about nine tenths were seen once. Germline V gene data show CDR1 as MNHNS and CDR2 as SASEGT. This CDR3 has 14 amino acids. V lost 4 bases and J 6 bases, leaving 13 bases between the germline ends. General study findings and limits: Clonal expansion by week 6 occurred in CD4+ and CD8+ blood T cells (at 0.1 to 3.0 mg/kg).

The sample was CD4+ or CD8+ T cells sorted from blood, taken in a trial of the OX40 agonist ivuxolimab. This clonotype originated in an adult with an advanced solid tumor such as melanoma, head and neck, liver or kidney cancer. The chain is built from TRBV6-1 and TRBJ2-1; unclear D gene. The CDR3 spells CASSGVRSANEQFF. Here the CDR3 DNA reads TGTGCCAGCAGTGGTGTCCGGTCAGCCAATGAGCAGTTCTTC.